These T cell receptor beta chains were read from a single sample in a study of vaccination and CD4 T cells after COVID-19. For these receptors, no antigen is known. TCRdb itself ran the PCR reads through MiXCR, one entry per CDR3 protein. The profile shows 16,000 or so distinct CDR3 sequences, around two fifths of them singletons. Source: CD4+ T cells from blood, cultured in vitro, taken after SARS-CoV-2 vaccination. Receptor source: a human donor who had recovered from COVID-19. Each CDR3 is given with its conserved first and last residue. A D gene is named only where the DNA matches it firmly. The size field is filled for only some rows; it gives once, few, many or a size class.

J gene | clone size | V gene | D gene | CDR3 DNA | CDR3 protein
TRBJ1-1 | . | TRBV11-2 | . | TGTGCCAGCAGCTTATCCAGGGCCACTGAAGCTTTCTTT | CASSLSRATEAFF
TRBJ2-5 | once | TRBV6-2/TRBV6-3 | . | TGTGCCAGCAGACGGACTGGAGGGTGGGAGACCCAGTACTTC | CASRRTGGWETQYF
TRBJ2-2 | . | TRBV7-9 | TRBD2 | TGTGCCAGCAGCTCCAGCGGGATCGGGGAGCTGTTTTTT | CASSSSGIGELFF
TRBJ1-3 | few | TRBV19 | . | TGTGCCAGTAGTATTGCTTGGGGAGGAGACACCATATATTTT | CASSIAWGGDTIYF
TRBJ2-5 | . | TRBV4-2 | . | TGTGCCAGCAGCCCTTGGGACGGGGGAGAGACCCAGTACTTC | CASSPWDGGETQYF
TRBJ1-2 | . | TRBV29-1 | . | TGCAGCGCCCGAGACAGAATCTATGGCTACACCTTC | CSARDRIYGYTF
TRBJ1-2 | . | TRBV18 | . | TGTGCCAGCTCACCTGGCAACGGGAGGGTAGATGGCTACACCTTC | CASSPGNGRVDGYTF
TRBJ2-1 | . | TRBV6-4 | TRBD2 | TGTGCCAGCAGTGACGAGGCCGGGAGGGGCCCCAATGAGCAGTTCTTC | CASSDEAGRGPNEQFF
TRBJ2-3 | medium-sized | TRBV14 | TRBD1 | TGTGCCAGCAGCCAAGCTGGACAGGGGGCGGCAGATACGCAGTATTTT | CASSQAGQGAADTQYF
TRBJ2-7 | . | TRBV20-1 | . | TGCAGTGCCCAGTACGGGGGAGGTTACTACGAGCAGTACTTC | CSAQYGGGYYEQYF
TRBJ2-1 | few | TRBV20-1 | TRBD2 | TGCAGTGCTTCATTGGCGGGAGTATACAATGAGCAGTTCTTC | CSASLAGVYNEQFF
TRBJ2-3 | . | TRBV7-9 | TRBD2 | TGTGCCAGCAGCATAGGGAGGGGAGATACGCAGTATTTT | CASSIGRGDTQYF
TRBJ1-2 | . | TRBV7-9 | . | TGTGCCAGCAGTCAACCGGGGTCGGCGGACTATGGCTACACCTTC | CASSQPGSADYGYTF
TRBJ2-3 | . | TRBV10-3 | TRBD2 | TGTGCCATCAGCTCGCTAGCGGACACAGATACGCAGTATTTT | CAISSLADTDTQYF
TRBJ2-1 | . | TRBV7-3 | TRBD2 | TGTGCCAGCAGCCCAGACTCTAGCGGGAGGGTATGGGAGCAGTTCTTC | CASSPDSSGRVWEQFF
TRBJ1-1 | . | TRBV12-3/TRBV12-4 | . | TGTGCCAGCAGTTTGGGGGAAGGCACTGAAGCTTTCTTT | CASSLGEGTEAFF
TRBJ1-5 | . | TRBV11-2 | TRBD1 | TGTGCCAGCAGCTGGGACAGGGTGCATCAGCCCCAGCATTTT | CASSWDRVHQPQHF
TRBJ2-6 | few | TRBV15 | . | TGTGCCACCAGCAGGGACGTCTCTGGGGCCAACGTCCTGACTTTC | CATSRDVSGANVLTF
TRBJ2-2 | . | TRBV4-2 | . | TGTGCCAGCAGCCAAGAGGGTCTCGACACCGGGGAGCTGTTTTTT | CASSQEGLDTGELFF
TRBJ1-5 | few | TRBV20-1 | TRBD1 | TGCAGTGCTCGTCCAGGACAGGGTTCACAGCCCCAGCATTTT | CSARPGQGSQPQHF
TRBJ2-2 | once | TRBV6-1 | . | TGTGCCAGCAAAGTTGAGGCCCAGGCCACCGGGGAGCTGTTTTTT | CASKVEAQATGELFF
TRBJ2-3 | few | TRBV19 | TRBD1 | TGTGCCACCCTCGGGGACAGGGGGCCAGATACGCAGTATTTT | CATLGDRGPDTQYF